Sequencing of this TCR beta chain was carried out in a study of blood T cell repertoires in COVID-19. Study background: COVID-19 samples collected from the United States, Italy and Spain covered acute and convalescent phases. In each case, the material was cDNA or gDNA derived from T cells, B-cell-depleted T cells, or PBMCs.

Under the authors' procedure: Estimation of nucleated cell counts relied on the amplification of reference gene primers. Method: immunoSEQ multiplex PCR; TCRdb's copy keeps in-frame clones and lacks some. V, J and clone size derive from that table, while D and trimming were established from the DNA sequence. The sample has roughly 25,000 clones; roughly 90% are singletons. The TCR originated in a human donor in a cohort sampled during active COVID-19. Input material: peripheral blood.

CDR3 sequence (DNA): TGTGCCAGCAGTAATTCCCGCTATGGCTACACCTTC. Translation: CASSNSRYGYTF. V and J are TRBV6-5 and TRBJ1-2; D call uncertain. V lost 5 bases, J lost 4 bases, and 8 bases lay in between. The CDR3 is made up of 12 amino acids. CDR1 MNHEY and CDR2 SVGAGI come from the germline V gene.